The T cell receptor (beta chain) under discussion was sequenced for a study of identical twins. This clonotype was seen many times. The antigen is undetermined. Through template switching, a universal primer site was introduced, and the cDNA contained unique molecular identifiers. Each CDR3 protein gets one entry after TCRdb re-called the 5' RACE reads with MiXCR. The sample includes 250,000 to 300,000 distinct CDR3 sequences, less than 9.5% of them seen just once. Findings and limits, study-wide: For monozygotic twins, models underestimated out-of-frame TCR alpha sharing.

The V and J ends lost 6 bases and 4 bases, in that order; junction bases with no gene match: 11. Germline values: CDR1 WNHNN, CDR2 SYGVQD (reference sequence). This CDR3 is 18 amino acids long. A further study also used this sample, focusing on yellow fever vaccine responses in identical twins.

This clonotype was sampled from a woman aged 18-35 years in good health. The rearrangement joins TRBV10-1 to TRBJ2-1; 14 bases are a match to TRBD2. Sequencing was done on a sample of CD8+ T cells sorted from blood. The CDR3 sequence is CASRRTWTSGRLYNEQFF. The CDR3 DNA sequence: TGCGCCAGCAGGCGGACATGGACTAGCGGGAGGTTGTACAATGAGCAGTTCTTC.